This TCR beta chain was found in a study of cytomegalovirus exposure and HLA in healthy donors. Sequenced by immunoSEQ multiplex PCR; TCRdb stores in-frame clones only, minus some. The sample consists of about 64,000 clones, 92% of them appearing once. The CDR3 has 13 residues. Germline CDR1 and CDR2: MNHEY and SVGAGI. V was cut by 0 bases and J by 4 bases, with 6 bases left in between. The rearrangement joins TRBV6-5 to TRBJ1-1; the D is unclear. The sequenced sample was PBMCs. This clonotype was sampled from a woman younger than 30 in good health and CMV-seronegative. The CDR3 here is CASSYSYSTEAFF. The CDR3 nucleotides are TGTGCCAGCAGTTACTCGTACTCCACTGAAGCTTTCTTT.